Sequencing of this T cell receptor beta chain was carried out in a study of beta chain features in type 1 diabetes (dated 2018 in TCRdb). Study-wide context: Mean age, gender distribution, total cell number and subset yield did not differ between patients and healthy donors. Across all samples, fewer than 130 million sorted cells were examined, and cell number per subset correlated strongly with RNA yield. Naive and central memory subsets were obtained from all 28 donors, but regulatory and stem cell-like memory subsets were isolated from only 8 patients and about 8 healthy donors. In the study, TCRB repertoires of sorted circulating CD4+ T cell subsets from recently diagnosed type 1 diabetes patients were compared with those of matched healthy donors.

As to this clone: What this receptor recognizes is not known. No quality values exist for individual bases; no much larger clone is one base distant.

General conclusions and limits of the study: At VDJ recombination sites, patients with type 1 diabetes made fewer insertions and deleted more nucleotides, a pattern implying thymic rearrangement abnormalities. HLA sub-analyses involved small numbers of individuals, so any influence of HLA type on TCRB rearrangement remained unresolved. Naive, central memory and regulatory TCRB repertoires appeared to be more similar among patients than among healthy donors. A moderate but significant shortening of TCRB CDR3 length was observed in type 1 diabetes patients in all four CD4+ subsets. Because cDNA was sequenced instead of genomic DNA, highly expressing activated cells could be over-represented, though the groups showed no difference in activation or CD3 levels. PCR might favor shorter templates, but patient and control samples were amplified and corrected together, so any skew would affect both groups equally.

From each donor, a single peripheral blood sample of around 0.12 L on average was drawn into heparinised tubes. A BD FACSAria II was used to sort naive, central memory, regulatory and stem cell-like memory CD4+ T cells with a panel that included CD45RO, CCR7, CD25, CD127, CD95 and CD27. Purity was above 98% for every sorted population. PBMCs were isolated immediately by Lymphoprep density gradient centrifugation and stained directly without culture. So that batch effects would be minimized, each experiment stained and sorted samples in pairs, pairing one healthy donor with one patient. The High Capacity cDNA Reverse Transcription Kit was used to reverse transcribe all of the isolated RNA, meaning that expressed TCRB transcripts were what got sequenced. Naive, central memory and regulatory T cell samples underwent deep immunoSEQ sequencing, averaging roughly 3.4 million total reads per sample. Sorted cells were lysed in RLT buffer, and RNA was extracted using DNase-treated RNeasy Micro or Mini kits according to cell number. To prevent cross-contamination, each cell subset was processed individually, whereas patient and healthy donor samples were processed jointly. TCRB sequences were amplified from cDNA with the immunoSEQ multiplex PCR, producing 87-bp fragments spanning the CDR3 region. The amplicons were sequenced using the Illumina HiSeq platform. The authors' analysis ran thus. Synthetic template baselines were used to correct PCR bias computationally, reads within Hamming distance 2 were collapsed, and singletons that could not be merged were discarded. Reads were aligned against IMGT so that V, D and J genes, CDR3 length and insertions or deletions at six rearrangement sites could be assigned. Clonotype counts were normalized to sorted cell number within each subset before computing true diversity and Gini coefficients with the tcR R package. Repertoire sharing was quantified using the overlap coefficient calculated on TCRB nucleotide sequences. As a proxy for the pre-selection repertoire, out-of-frame TCRB sequences from naive cells were analyzed. TCRdb carries this immuneACCESS record with in-frame sequences only. Its versions omit some clonotypes, under half of them owing to an unresolved V gene in the studies checked, with the rest unexplained. Clone size and V and J calls were adopted from that table, with D and trimming inferred from the DNA. The sample data list 850,000 to 900,000 clones, and roughly a sixth of these were observed just once. Jointly, the top ten make up about 0.02% of the sample.

In the germline V gene, CDR1 corresponds to SGHVS and CDR2 to FNYEAQ. At the junction V is shortened by 1 base and J by 1 base, with 8 bases in between. Measured from the cysteine to the phenylalanine, the CDR3 is 16 residues long. Only CDR3 DNA is held: 48 bases, read in frame from base 1. The clonotype was recovered from a woman between 18 and 29 years old in good health. The chain is encoded by TRBV7-6 joined to TRBJ2-6; the D gene cannot be named for sure. Material: naive CD4+ T cells from blood. In light of the paper, this sample's cell subset or site label describes: true naive CD4+ T cells. The nucleotide sequence is given as TGTGCCAGCAGCTTAGATCCGGTTTCTGGGGCCAACGTCCTGACTTTC. It encodes CASSLDPVSGANVLTF.